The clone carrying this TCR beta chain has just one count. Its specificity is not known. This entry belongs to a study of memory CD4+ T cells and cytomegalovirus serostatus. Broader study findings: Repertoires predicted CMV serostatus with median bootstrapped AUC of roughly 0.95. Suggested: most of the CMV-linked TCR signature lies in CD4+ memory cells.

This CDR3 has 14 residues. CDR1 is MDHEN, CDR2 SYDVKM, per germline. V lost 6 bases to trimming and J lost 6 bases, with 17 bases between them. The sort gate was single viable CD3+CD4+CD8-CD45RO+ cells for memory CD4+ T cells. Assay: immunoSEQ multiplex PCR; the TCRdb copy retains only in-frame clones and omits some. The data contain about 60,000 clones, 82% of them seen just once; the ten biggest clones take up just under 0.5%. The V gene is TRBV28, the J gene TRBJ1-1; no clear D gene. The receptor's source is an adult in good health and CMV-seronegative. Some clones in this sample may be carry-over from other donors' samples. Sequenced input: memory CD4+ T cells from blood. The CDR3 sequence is CASSPTAARSEAFF. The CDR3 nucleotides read TGTGCCAGCAGCCCCACGGCGGCAAGGTCTGAAGCTTTCTTT.